This T cell receptor beta chain was sequenced for a study of T-cell reconstitution after alpha-beta-depleted transplantation in children. Unique molecular identifiers were incorporated during preparation of the TCRbeta library. TCRdb itself ran the PCR reads through MiXCR, one entry per CDR3 protein. The table has about 980,000 distinct CDR3 sequences, about 29% seen once. Findings and caveats of the study: Several hundred graft clones that had expanded were reportedly the source of alpha-beta T cells about two months after transplant. The high TCRbeta diversity at day 60 in some patients came from surviving recipient T cells and thymic progenitors.

V was pared by 5 bases and J by 4 bases, with 14 bases between. CDR3 length equals 14 residues. This clonotype has only a few counts. Its cognate antigen is unknown. The chain recombines TRBV12-3 or TRBV12-4 with TRBJ1-2; D is unclear. The sequence came from a boy younger than two who had a stem cell transplant for SCID, so the T cells may come from the graft donor. The material sequenced was PBMCs, mostly from graft donor cells, taken 360 days after TCRalphabeta/CD19-depleted stem cell transplant. CDR3 in DNA: TGTGCCAGCAGTCCCCGGTCCCTCCCCTATGGCTACACCTTC. Its translation is CASSPRSLPYGYTF.